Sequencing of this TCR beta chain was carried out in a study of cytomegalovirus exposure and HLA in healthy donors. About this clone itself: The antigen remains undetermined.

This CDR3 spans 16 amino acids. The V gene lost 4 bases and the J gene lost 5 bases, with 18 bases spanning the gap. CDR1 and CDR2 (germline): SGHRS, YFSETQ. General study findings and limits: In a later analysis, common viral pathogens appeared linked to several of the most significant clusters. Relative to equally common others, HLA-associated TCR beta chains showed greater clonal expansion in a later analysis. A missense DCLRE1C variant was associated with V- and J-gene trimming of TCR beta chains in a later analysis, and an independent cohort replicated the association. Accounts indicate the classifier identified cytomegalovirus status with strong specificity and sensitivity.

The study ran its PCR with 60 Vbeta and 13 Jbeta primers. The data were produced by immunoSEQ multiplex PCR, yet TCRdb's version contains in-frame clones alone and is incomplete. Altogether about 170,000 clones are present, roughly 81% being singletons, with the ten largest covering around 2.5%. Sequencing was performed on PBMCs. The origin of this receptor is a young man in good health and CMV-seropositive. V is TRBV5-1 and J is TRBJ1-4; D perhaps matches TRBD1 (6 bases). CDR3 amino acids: CASSLDVQGNNEKLFF. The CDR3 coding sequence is TGCGCCAGCAGCCTCGACGTTCAGGGGAACAATGAAAAACTGTTTTTT.